Below, 7 T cell receptor beta chains from the same sample are listed, as sequenced in a study of blood T cell repertoires in COVID-19. Data came from immunoSEQ multiplex PCR; TCRdb stores just in-frame clones and leaves some out. The sample yields tens of thousands of clones, about 87% seen once. Sequencing used peripheral blood. These TCRs come from a human donor in a cohort sampled during active COVID-19.

This clone was recorded once. The V and J genes are TRBV2 and TRBJ2-5; 8 bases match TRBD2. Germline lookup yields CDR1 SNHLY and CDR2 FYNNEI. The J segment lost 5 bases and the V segment lost 3 bases, leaving 8 bases of the junction unmatched. This CDR3 has 15 residues. CDR3 in amino acids: CASSDPGGARETQYF. The CDR3 DNA reads TGTGCCAGCAGTGACCCCGGGGGGGCCCGGGAGACCCAGTACTTC. Based on the CDR3 plus reference TRBV2 and TRBJ2-5, the full variable domain is EPEVTQTPSHQVTQMGQEVILRCVPISNHLYFYWYRQILGQKVEFLVSFYNNEISEKSEIFDDQFSVERPDGSNFTLKIRSTKLEDSAMYFCASSDPGGARETQYFGPGTRLLVL.

The genes are TRBV7-2 and TRBJ2-5, with a tentative D call TRBD1 (5 bases). V was pared by 5 bases and J by 4 bases, with 17 bases between. The CDR3 spans 15 residues. CDR1 is SGHTA and CDR2 is FQGNSA in the germline V gene. This CDR3 is CASSLPAAGRETQYF. The CDR3 DNA follows: TGTGCCAGCAGCCTTCCCGCCGCAGGGCGAGAGACCCAGTACTTC.

V and J are TRBV28 and TRBJ1-3; D possibly corresponds to TRBD1 (5 bases). Germline V gene sequence: CDR1 MDHEN, CDR2 SYDVKM. This CDR3 has 15 amino acids. V was trimmed by 5 bases and J by 4 bases, leaving 15 bases between them. In DNA form, the CDR3 reads TGTGCCAGCAGTCAAATCCAGGGTTCAGGAAACACCATATATTTT. This encodes CASSQIQGSGNTIYF.

This chain connects TRBV5-1 to TRBJ1-1; possibly TRBD1 for D (5 bases). Per the germline V gene, CDR1 is SGHRS and CDR2 is YFSETQ. Trimming left V 0 bases short and J 7 bases short, with 16 bases between. CDR3 size: 15 residues. In DNA, the CDR3 is TGCGCCAGCAGCTTGGATACAGGCTTGGGCTATGAAGCTTTCTTT. This encodes CASSLDTGLGYEAFF.

The CDR3 here is CASSQDRSYGEQYF. The CDR3 DNA reads TGTGCCAGCAGCCAAGACAGATCCTACGGGGAGCAGTACTTC. The chain employs TRBV3-1 (or the pseudogene TRBV3-2) and TRBJ2-7; D is unclear. Germline V gene sequence: CDR1 LGHDT, CDR2 YNNKEL (reference sequence). The germline V and J ends were trimmed by 0 bases and 7 bases, with 13 bases remaining between them. This CDR3 is built from 14 residues.

V usage is TRBV9 and J usage is TRBJ2-1, with 9 bases aligning to TRBD2. Losses at the gene ends were 3 bases for V and 12 bases for J; bases not matched to a gene: 16. The CDR3 spans 16 residues. Germline CDR1 is SGDLS and CDR2 is YYNGEE. Here the CDR3 reads CASSGGHRVAGAGQFF. In DNA, the CDR3 is TGTGCCAGCAGCGGGGGGCATAGGGTAGCGGGAGCTGGGCAGTTCTTC.

The rearrangement joins TRBV30 to TRBJ1-4; no reliable D call. The CDR3 covers 11 residues. CDR1 is GTSNPN and CDR2 is SVGIG in the germline V gene (reference sequence). V lost 5 bases and J lost 8, with 9 bases in between. CDR3 nucleotide sequence: TGTGCCTGGGGCGGTTGGGAAAAACTGTTTTTT. Its protein product is CAWGGWEKLFF. The variable domain in full, completed from reference TRBV30 and TRBJ1-4, reads SQTIHQWPATLVQPVGSPLSLECTVEGTSNPNLYWYRQAAGRGLQLLFYSVGIGQISSEVPQNLSASRPQDRQFILSSKKLLLSDSGFYLCAWGGWEKLFFGSGTQLSVL.